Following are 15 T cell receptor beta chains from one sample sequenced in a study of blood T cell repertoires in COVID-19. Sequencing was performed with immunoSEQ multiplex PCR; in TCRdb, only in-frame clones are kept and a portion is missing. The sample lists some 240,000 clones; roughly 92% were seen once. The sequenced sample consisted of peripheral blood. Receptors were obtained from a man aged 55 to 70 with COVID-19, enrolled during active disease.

The CDR3 bases are TGTGCCAGCAGCTTGAGGGGACTATCGGGGACACCCCTCCACTTT. Residues: CASSLRGLSGTPLHF. The gene calls are TRBV5-6 and TRBJ1-6; possible D gene TRBD1, 5 bases. Germline V gene lookup returns CDR1 SGHDT and CDR2 YYEEEE. The germline V and J ends were trimmed by 1 base and 11 bases, with 16 bases remaining between them. The CDR3 loop spans 15 amino acids.

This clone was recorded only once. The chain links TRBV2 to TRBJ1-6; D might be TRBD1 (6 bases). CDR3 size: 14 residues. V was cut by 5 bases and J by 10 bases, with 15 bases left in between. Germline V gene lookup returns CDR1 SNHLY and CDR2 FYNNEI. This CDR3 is CASSYGGAESPLHF. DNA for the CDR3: TGTGCCAGCAGTTACGGGGGGGCGGAATCACCCCTCCACTTT.

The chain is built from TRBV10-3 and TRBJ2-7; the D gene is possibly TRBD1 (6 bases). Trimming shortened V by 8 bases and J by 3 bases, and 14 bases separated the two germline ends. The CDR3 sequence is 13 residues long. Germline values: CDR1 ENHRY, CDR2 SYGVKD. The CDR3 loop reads CAIGAGVNYEQYF. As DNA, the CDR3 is TGTGCCATCGGGGCAGGGGTGAACTACGAGCAGTACTTC.

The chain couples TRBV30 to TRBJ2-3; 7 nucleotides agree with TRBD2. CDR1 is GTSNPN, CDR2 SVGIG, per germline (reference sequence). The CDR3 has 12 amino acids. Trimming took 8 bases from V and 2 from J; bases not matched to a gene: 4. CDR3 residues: CAGTIHTDTQYF. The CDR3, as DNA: TGTGCCGGGACTATTCACACAGATACGCAGTATTTT.

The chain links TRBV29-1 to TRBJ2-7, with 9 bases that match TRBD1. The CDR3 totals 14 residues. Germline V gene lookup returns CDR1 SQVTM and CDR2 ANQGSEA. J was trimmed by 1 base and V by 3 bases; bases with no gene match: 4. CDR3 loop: CSVEVGQGSYEQYF. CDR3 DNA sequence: TGCAGCGTTGAGGTGGGACAGGGATCCTACGAGCAGTACTTC.

CDR3 in amino acids: CASSITGFLGGANVLTF. CDR3 DNA sequence: TGTGCCAGTAGTATAACGGGATTCTTAGGTGGGGCCAACGTCCTGACTTTC. This sequence joins TRBV19 and TRBJ2-6; tentative D call: TRBD2 (5 bases). The CDR3 spans 17 residues. V lost 2 bases to trimming and J lost 3 bases, with 14 bases between them. CDR1 LNHDA and CDR2 SQIVND come from the germline V gene (reference sequence).

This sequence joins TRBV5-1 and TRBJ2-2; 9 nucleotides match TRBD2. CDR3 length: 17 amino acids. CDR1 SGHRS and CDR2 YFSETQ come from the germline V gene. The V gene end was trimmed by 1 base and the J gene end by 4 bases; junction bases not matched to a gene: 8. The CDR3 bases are TGCGCCAGCAGCTTGCTTCTAGCGGGGCTGCGCACCGGGGAGCTGTTTTTT. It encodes CASSLLLAGLRTGELFF.

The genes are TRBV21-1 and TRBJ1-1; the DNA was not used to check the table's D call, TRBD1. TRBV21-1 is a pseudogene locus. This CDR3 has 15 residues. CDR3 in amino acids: CASSKDRGTNTEAFF. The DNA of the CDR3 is TGTGCCAGCAGCAAAGACAGGGGGACGAACACTGAAGCTTTCTTT.

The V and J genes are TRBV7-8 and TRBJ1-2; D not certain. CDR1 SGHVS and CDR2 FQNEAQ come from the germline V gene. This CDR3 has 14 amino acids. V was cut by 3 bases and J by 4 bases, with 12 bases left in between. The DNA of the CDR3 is TGTGCCAGCAGCTTGGGCGGGTCGTTCTATGGCTACACCTTC. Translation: CASSLGGSFYGYTF.

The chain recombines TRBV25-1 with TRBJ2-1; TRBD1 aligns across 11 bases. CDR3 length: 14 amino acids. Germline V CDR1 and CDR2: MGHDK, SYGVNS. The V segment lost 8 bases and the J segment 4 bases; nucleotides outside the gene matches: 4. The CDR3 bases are TGTGCCAGCGGAGGACAGGGGGCTTACAATGAGCAGTTCTTC. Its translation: CASGGQGAYNEQFF.

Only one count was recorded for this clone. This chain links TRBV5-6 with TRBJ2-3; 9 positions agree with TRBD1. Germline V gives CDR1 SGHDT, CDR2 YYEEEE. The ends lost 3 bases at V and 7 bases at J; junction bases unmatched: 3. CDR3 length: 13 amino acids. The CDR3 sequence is CASSSGTGYTQYF. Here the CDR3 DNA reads TGTGCCAGCAGCTCCGGGACAGGGTATACGCAGTATTTT.

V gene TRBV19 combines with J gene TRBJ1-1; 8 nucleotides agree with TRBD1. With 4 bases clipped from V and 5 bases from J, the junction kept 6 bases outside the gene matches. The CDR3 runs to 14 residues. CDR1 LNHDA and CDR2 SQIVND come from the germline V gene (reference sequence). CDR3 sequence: CASSNTRGPTEAFF. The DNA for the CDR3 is TGTGCCAGTAGTAATACCAGGGGGCCTACTGAAGCTTTCTTT.

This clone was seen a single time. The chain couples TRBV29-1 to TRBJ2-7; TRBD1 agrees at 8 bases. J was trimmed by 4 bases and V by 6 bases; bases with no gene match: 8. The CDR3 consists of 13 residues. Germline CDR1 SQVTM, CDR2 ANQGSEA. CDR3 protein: CSVRLRTGYEQYF. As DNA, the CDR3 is TGCAGCGTCCGGCTAAGGACAGGGTACGAGCAGTACTTC.

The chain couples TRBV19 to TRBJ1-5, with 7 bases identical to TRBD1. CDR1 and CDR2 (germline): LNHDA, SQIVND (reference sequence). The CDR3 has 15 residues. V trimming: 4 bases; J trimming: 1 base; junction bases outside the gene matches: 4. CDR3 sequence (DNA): TGTGCCAGTAGTACCGGACAGGTCAGCAATCAGCCCCAGCATTTT. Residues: CASSTGQVSNQPQHF. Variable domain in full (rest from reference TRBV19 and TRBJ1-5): DGGITQSPKYLFRKEGQNVTLSCEQNLNHDAMYWYRQDPGQGLRLIYYSQIVNDFQKGDIAEGYSVSREKKESFPLTVTSAQKNPTAFYLCASSTGQVSNQPQHFGDGTRLSIL.

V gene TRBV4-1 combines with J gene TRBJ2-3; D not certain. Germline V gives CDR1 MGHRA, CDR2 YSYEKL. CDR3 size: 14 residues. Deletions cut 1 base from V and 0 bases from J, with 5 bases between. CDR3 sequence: CASSQVTSTDTQYF. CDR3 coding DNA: TGCGCCAGCAGCCAAGTGACTAGCACAGATACGCAGTATTTT.